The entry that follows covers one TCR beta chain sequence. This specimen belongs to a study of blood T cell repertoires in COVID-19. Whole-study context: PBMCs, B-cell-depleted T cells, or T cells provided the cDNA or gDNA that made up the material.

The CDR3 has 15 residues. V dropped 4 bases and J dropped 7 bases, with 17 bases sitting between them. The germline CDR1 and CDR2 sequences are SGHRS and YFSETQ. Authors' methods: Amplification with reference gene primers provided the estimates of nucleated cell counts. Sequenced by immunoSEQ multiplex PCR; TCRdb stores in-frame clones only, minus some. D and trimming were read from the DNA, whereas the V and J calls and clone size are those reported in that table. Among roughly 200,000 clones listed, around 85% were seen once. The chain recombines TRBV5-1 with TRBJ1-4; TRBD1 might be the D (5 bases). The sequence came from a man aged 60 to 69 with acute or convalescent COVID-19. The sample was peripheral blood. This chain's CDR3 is CASSPVPGMGEKLFF. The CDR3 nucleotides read TGCGCCAGCAGCCCCGTACCAGGGATGGGTGAAAAACTGTTTTTT. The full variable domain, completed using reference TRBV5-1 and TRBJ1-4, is KAGVTQTPRYLIKTRGQQVTLSCSPISGHRSVSWYQQTPGQGLQFLFEYFSETQRNKGNFPGRFSGRQFSNSRSEMNVSTLELGDSALYLCASSPVPGMGEKLFFGSGTQLSVL.